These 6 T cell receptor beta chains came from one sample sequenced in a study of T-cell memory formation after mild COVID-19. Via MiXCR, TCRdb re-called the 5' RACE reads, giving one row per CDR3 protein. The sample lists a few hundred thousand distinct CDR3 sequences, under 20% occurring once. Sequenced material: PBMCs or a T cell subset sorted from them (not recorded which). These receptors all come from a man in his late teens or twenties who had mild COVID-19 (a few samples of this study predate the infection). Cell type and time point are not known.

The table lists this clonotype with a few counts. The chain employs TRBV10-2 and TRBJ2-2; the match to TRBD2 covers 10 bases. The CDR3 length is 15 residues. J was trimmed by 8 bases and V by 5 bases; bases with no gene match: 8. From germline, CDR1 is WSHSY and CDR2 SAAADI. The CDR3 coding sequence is TGCGCCAGCAGTAAAAGCGGGGGGGCTTCGGGGGAGCTGTTTTTT. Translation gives CASSKSGGASGELFF.

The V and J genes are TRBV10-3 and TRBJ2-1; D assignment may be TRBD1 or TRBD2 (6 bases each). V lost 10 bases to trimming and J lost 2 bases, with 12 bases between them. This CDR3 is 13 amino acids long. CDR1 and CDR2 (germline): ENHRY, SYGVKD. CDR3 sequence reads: CATQEGAYNEQFF. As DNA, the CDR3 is TGTGCCACCCAGGAGGGGGCCTACAATGAGCAGTTCTTC.

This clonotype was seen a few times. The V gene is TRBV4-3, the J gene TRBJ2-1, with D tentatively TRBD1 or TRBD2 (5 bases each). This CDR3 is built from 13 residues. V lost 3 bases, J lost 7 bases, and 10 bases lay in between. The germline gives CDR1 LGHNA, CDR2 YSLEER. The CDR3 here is CASSQGVGNEQFF. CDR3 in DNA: TGCGCCAGCAGCCAGGGGGTCGGGAATGAGCAGTTCTTC.

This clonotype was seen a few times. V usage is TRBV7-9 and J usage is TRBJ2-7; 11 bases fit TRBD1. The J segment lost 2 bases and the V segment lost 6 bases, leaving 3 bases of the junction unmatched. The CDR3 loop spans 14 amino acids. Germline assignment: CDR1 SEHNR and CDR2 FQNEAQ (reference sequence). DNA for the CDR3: TGTGCCAGCAGAGGACAGGGGGCCACCTACGAGCAGTACTTC. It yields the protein CASRGQGATYEQYF.

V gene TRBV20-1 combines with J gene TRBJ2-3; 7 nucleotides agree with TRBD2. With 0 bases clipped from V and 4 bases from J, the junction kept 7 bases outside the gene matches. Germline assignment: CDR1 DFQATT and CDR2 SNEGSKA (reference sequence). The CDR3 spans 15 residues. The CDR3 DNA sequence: TGCAGTGCTAGAGATTGGGGGGGAGTCCCAGATACGCAGTATTTT. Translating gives CSARDWGGVPDTQYF.

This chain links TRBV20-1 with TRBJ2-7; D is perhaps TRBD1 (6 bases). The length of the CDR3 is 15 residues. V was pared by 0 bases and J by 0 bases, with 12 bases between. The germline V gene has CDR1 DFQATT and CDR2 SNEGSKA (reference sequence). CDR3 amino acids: CSARDLGGVSYEQYV. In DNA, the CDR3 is TGCAGTGCTAGAGACTTAGGGGGTGTCTCCTACGAGCAGTACGTC.